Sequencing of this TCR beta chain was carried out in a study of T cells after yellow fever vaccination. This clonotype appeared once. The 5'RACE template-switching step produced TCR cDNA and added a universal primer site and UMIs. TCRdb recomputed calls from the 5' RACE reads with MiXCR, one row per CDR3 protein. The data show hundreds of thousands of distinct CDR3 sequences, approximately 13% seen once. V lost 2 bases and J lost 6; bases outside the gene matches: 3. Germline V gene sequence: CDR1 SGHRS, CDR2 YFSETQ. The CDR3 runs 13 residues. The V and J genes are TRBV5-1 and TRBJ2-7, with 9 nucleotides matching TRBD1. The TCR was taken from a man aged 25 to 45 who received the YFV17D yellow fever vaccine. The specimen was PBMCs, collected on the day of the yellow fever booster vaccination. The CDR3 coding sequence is TGCGCCAGCAGCTTAGACAGGGGGGGCGAGCAGTACTTC. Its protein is CASSLDRGGEQYF.